The 24 T cell receptor beta chains below come from one sample, sequenced in a study of shared clonotypes between healthy human individuals. TCRdb's table, derived via immunoSEQ multiplex PCR, lists solely in-frame clones and lacks some. The profile shows some 1.1 million clones, about 80% of them singletons. Material for sequencing was memory CD4+ T cells from PBMCs. Noted subset: CD45RA-negative fraction. These receptors came from a man between 18 and 29 years old in good health. Some clones in this sample may be carry-over from other donors' samples.

There are a few counts of this clone. J is TRBJ2-1 and V is TRBV28; D tentatively fits TRBD1 or TRBD2 (6 bases each). Trimming cost V 3 bases and J 7 bases, with 16 bases left between them. CDR3 size: 15 residues. Germline lookup yields CDR1 MDHEN and CDR2 SYDVKM. The CDR3 DNA is TGTGCCAGCAGTTTTCAGGGGCGGGGTCGTAATGAGCAGTTCTTC. Protein sequence: CASSFQGRGRNEQFF.

The chain is built from TRBV2 and TRBJ1-1; 7 nucleotides align to TRBD1. J gave up 2 bases and V 6 bases, and 9 bases lay outside the gene matches. The CDR3 totals 15 residues. Germline V gives CDR1 SNHLY, CDR2 FYNNEI. The CDR3: CASSLQGRTNTEAFF. CDR3 coding DNA: TGTGCCAGCAGCCTACAGGGGCGCACTAACACTGAAGCTTTCTTT. The full variable domain, with the rest looked up from reference TRBV2 and TRBJ1-1, is EPEVTQTPSHQVTQMGQEVILRCVPISNHLYFYWYRQILGQKVEFLVSFYNNEISEKSEIFDDQFSVERPDGSNFTLKIRSTKLEDSAMYFCASSLQGRTNTEAFFGQGTRLTVV.

The chain uses TRBV11-1 and TRBJ2-1; D may be TRBD2 (6 bases). V was cut by 5 bases and J by 4 bases, with 12 bases left in between. Germline V gene data show CDR1 as SGHAT and CDR2 as FQDESV (reference sequence). The CDR3 has 14 residues. The CDR3 spells CASSLGTAYNEQFF. CDR3 nucleotides: TGTGCCAGCAGCCTCGGGACTGCTTACAATGAGCAGTTCTTC. The complete variable domain, with remaining parts taken from reference TRBV11-1 and TRBJ2-1, reads EAEVAQSPRYKITEKSQAVAFWCDPISGHATLYWYRQILGQGPELLVQFQDESVVDDSQLPKDRFSAERLKGVDSTLKIQPAELGDSAMYLCASSLGTAYNEQFFGPGTRLTVL.

The CDR3 DNA sequence: TGTGCCAGCAGTCTTTGGTGCGGGAGCGGTTTCTTC. Its translation is CASSLWCGSGFF. The rearrangement joins TRBV11-2 to TRBJ2-1; 7 bases fit TRBD2. Germline lookup yields CDR1 SGHAT and CDR2 FQNNGV. V gave up 6 bases and J gave up 16 bases; unmatched junction bases: 12. This CDR3 contains 12 residues. The full variable domain, completed using reference TRBV11-2 and TRBJ2-1, is EAGVAQSPRYKIIEKRQSVAFWCNPISGHATLYWYQQILGQGPKLLIQFQNNGVVDDSQLPKDRFSAERLKGVDSTLKIQPAKLEDSAVYLCASSLWCGSGFFGPGTRLTVL.

The chain carries TRBV15 and TRBJ1-2; D uncertain. V dropped 0 bases and J dropped 8 bases, with 10 bases sitting between them. The CDR3 totals 13 residues. In germline, CDR1 is LNHNV, CDR2 YYDKDF (reference sequence). CDR3 DNA: TGTGCCACCAGCAGAGATAGGGTCTGGGGCTACACCTTC. Translation: CATSRDRVWGYTF.

Here the CDR3 reads CASSLTRQSSGANVLTF. The CDR3 nucleotides are TGTGCCAGCAGCTTGACGCGACAGTCCTCTGGGGCCAACGTCCTGACTTTC. This chain connects TRBV5-5 to TRBJ2-6; D is perhaps TRBD1 (5 bases). The CDR3 runs 17 residues. Germline V gives CDR1 SGHKS, CDR2 YYEKEE (reference sequence). V was cut by 1 base and J by 0 bases, with 11 bases left in between.

The V call is TRBV6-1, the J call TRBJ2-2, with 7 bases fitting TRBD1. Trimming cost V 0 bases and J 3 bases; bases outside gene matches: 4. The CDR3 is 16 amino acids. The germline gives CDR1 MNHNS, CDR2 SASEGT. For the CDR3, the DNA is TGTGCCAGCAGTGAAGCCGGGACAGCACACACCGGGGAGCTGTTTTTT. It codes for CASSEAGTAHTGELFF.

Here the CDR3 DNA reads TGTGCCAGCAGCATGGGACTAGCGGACTACAATGAGCAGTTCTTC. Translated: CASSMGLADYNEQFF. V is TRBV5-4 and J is TRBJ2-1, with 11 bases aligning to TRBD2. CDR1 and CDR2 (germline): SGHNT, YYREEE (reference sequence). The CDR3 loop spans 15 amino acids. Unmatched junction bases numbered 3, after V lost 4 bases and J lost 3 bases.

The chain recombines TRBV7-2 with TRBJ2-1; 10 positions agree with TRBD2. There are 14 residues in the CDR3. The V and J ends lost 4 bases and 8 bases, in that order; junction bases with no gene match: 5. From germline, CDR1 is SGHTA and CDR2 FQGNSA. This chain's CDR3 is CASSSSGTSDEQFF. The CDR3 DNA reads TGTGCCAGCAGCTCATCCGGGACTAGCGATGAGCAGTTCTTC.

This rearrangement joins TRBV2 to TRBJ1-1; 10 bases are a match to TRBD1. Germline-derived CDR1 and CDR2 are SNHLY and FYNNEI. The CDR3 covers 15 residues. The V gene end was trimmed by 5 bases and the J gene end by 6 bases; junction bases not matched to a gene: 9. Here the CDR3 DNA reads TGTGCCAGCAGTCGCCGGGACAGGGGAGGGCCTGAAGCTTTCTTT. Its protein is CASSRRDRGGPEAFF.

The chain employs TRBV6-5 and TRBJ2-2; 8 nucleotides line up with TRBD1. Germline V CDR1 and CDR2: MNHEY, SVGAGI. V shed 2 bases, J shed 4 bases, and the junction held 6 bases outside the gene matches. This CDR3 is built from 16 residues. CDR3 DNA: TGTGCCAGCAGTTACGGCAGGGGGCTGAGCACCGGGGAGCTGTTTTTT. Its translation: CASSYGRGLSTGELFF.

The chain carries TRBV9 and TRBJ2-1, with 7 bases that match TRBD2. The ends lost 1 base at V and 9 bases at J; junction bases unmatched: 7. CDR1 and CDR2 (germline): SGDLS, YYNGEE. This CDR3 region has 14 residues. This chain's CDR3 is CASSVSAGALEQFF. The CDR3 coding sequence is TGTGCCAGCAGCGTATCGGCGGGAGCCCTTGAGCAGTTCTTC.

The chain couples TRBV15 to TRBJ1-4; TRBD1 aligns across 9 bases. V gave up 3 bases and J gave up 7 bases; unmatched junction bases: 15. Germline-derived CDR1 and CDR2 are LNHNV and YYDKDF (reference sequence). The CDR3 covers 18 residues. CDR3 DNA: TGTGCCACCAGCAGTACCAAACCGGGACAGGGAATAAGTGAAAAACTGTTTTTT. Its protein is CATSSTKPGQGISEKLFF.

The V call is TRBV4-2, the J call TRBJ1-2, with a possible D match to TRBD1 (6 bases). Germline CDR1 LGHNA, CDR2 YNFKEQ. V was cut by 1 base and J by 4 bases, with 16 bases left in between. The CDR3 consists of 16 residues. The chain's CDR3 is CASSQVAGDRPYGYTF. CDR3 sequence (DNA): TGTGCCAGCAGCCAAGTCGCAGGGGATAGGCCCTATGGCTACACCTTC.

The gene calls are TRBV21-1 and TRBJ1-3; TRBD1, the table's D call, lacks a check against the DNA. TRBV21-1 corresponds to a pseudogene. This CDR3 has 15 residues. CDR3 sequence (DNA): TGTGCCAGGGGGACAGGCGCCCTTTCTGGAAACACCATATATTTT. Its protein product is CARGTGALSGNTIYF.

V gene TRBV6-1 combines with J gene TRBJ2-7; D may be TRBD2 (7 bases). Germline CDR1 and CDR2: MNHNS and SASEGT. This CDR3 comprises 16 residues. The V end lost 8 bases, the J end lost 4 bases, and 24 bases lay between the germline ends. CDR3 nucleotides: TGTGCCAGCCGAGAAGGGGGGGGGACGGACGGTTACGAGCAGTACTTC. Encoded protein: CASREGGGTDGYEQYF.

J is TRBJ2-6 and V is TRBV5-1; no clear D. CDR1 is SGHRS and CDR2 is YFSETQ in the germline V gene. This CDR3 spans 14 amino acids. V shed 0 bases and J shed 4 bases, with 5 bases lying between them. This CDR3 reads CASSLDQGANVLTF. CDR3 DNA sequence: TGCGCCAGCAGCTTGGATCAGGGGGCCAACGTCCTGACTTTC.

The J gene is TRBJ2-3, the V gene TRBV7-2; D is possibly TRBD2 (6 bases). The CDR3 has 14 residues. Trimming took off 7 bases at V and 5 bases at J, with 16 bases between the two ends. Per germline, CDR1 SGHTA and CDR2 FQGNSA. The CDR3 coding sequence is TGTGCCAGCACCTACGGGGGTATTGTAGATACGCAGTATTTT. This gives the protein CASTYGGIVDTQYF.

In DNA, the CDR3 is TGTGCCAGCAGCTTAGCCGGGCGGGGGGCGTTGGAGACCCAGTACTTC. Amino acid sequence: CASSLAGRGALETQYF. This chain uses TRBV7-9 with TRBJ2-5; 8 positions agree with TRBD2. The CDR3 has 16 amino acids. With 0 bases clipped from V and 5 bases from J, the junction kept 8 bases outside the gene matches. CDR1 SEHNR and CDR2 FQNEAQ come from the germline V gene (reference sequence).

This chain connects TRBV2 to TRBJ2-1; 9 nucleotides line up with TRBD2. Per germline, CDR1 SNHLY and CDR2 FYNNEI. V gave up 3 bases and J gave up 8 bases; unmatched junction bases: 14. The CDR3 covers 17 residues. The CDR3 loop is CASSDPRGGRAGDEQFF. The CDR3 coding sequence is TGTGCCAGCAGTGACCCGAGAGGCGGGAGGGCGGGCGATGAGCAGTTCTTC.

This clone has just one count. The CDR3 here is CASSSSPGSQYF. The CDR3 DNA follows: TGTGCCAGCAGCTCCAGTCCAGGGAGCCAGTACTTC. The V gene is TRBV5-4, the J gene TRBJ2-5; tentatively, D is TRBD1 or TRBD2 (5 bases each). This CDR3 is 12 amino acids long. Germline V gene data show CDR1 as SGHNT and CDR2 as YYREEE (reference sequence). V was cut by 3 bases and J by 10 bases, with 13 bases left in between.

This clone was recorded many times. The chain links TRBV4-2 to TRBJ2-7; 7 bases align to TRBD2. With V trimmed by 3 bases and J by 3 bases, 8 bases remained unmatched. The germline V gene encodes CDR1 LGHNA and CDR2 YNFKEQ. This CDR3 comprises 15 residues. CDR3 in DNA: TGTGCCAGCAGCCAGCCTTGGCGGGAGAGCTACGAGCAGTACTTC. Protein: CASSQPWRESYEQYF.

The chain recombines TRBV21-1 with TRBJ2-5; the table calls TRBD1, which could not be checked here. TRBV21-1 is an annotated pseudogene. CDR3 length: 14 amino acids. The CDR3 sequence: CASSAGTGEETQYF. The CDR3 DNA is TGTGCCAGCAGCGCAGGGACAGGGGAAGAGACCCAGTACTTC.

V and J are TRBV19 and TRBJ2-5; tentatively, D is TRBD2 (6 bases). This CDR3 region has 15 residues. V lost 6 bases and J 3 bases, leaving 17 bases between the germline ends. Germline V gene lookup returns CDR1 LNHDA and CDR2 SQIVND (reference sequence). The CDR3 region has the DNA TGTGCCAGTAGCCAGCTAGCGATGGGGGAAGAGACCCAGTACTTC. Translation gives CASSQLAMGEETQYF.